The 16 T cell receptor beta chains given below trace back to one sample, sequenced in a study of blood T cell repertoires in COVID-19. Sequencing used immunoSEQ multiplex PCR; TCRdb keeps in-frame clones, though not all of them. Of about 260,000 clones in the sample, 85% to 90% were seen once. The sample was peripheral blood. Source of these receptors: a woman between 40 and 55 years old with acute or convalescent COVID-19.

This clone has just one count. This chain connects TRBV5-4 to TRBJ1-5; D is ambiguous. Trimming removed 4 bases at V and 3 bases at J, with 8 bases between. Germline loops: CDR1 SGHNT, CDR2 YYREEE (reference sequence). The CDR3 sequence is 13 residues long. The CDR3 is CASSVDLNQPQHF. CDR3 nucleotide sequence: TGTGCCAGCAGCGTGGATCTCAATCAGCCCCAGCATTTT.

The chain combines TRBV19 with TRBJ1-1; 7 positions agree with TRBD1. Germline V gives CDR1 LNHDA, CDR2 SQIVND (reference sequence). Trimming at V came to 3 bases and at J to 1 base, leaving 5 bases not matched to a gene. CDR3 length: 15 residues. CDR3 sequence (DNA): TGTGCCAGTAGTATTCGGCAGGGGGGGAACACTGAAGCTTTCTTT. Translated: CASSIRQGGNTEAFF.

CDR3 coding DNA: TGTGCCAGCTCTTCCGGGGGCTCTGGGGCCAACGTCCTGACTTTC. Its translation: CASSSGGSGANVLTF. The rearrangement joins TRBV18 to TRBJ2-6, with D possibly being TRBD2 (6 bases). This CDR3 spans 15 amino acids. From germline, CDR1 is KGHSH and CDR2 LQKENI. V dropped 6 bases and J dropped 0 bases, with 9 bases sitting between them.

CDR3 loop: CASRWGGKDAHEQYV. For the CDR3, the DNA is TGTGCCAGCAGATGGGGGGGAAAGGACGCTCACGAGCAGTACGTC. The J gene is TRBJ2-7, the V gene TRBV6-5; 7 positions match TRBD2. CDR3 length equals 15 residues. Germline-derived CDR1 and CDR2 are MNHEY and SVGAGI. The V gene end was trimmed by 6 bases and the J gene end by 5 bases; junction bases not matched to a gene: 13.

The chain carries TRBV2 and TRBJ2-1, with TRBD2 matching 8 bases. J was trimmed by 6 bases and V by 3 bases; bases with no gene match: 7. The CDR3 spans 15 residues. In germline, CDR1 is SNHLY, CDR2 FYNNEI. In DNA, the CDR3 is TGTGCCAGCAGTGACGATAGCGGGGCTAGCAATGAGCAGTTCTTC. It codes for CASSDDSGASNEQFF.

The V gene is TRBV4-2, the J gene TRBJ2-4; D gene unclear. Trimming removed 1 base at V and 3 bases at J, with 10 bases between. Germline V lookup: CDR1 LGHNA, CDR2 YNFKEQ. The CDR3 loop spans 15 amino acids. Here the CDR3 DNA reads TGTGCCAGCAGCCAAGGGTTCGGTCTCAAAAACATTCAGTACTTC. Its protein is CASSQGFGLKNIQYF.

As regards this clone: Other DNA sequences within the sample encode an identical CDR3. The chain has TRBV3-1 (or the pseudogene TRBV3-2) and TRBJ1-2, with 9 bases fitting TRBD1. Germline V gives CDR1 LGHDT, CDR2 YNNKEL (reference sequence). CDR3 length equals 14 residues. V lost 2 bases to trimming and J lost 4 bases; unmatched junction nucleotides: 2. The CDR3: CASSQTGQGYGYTF. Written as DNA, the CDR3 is TGTGCCAGCAGCCAAACGGGACAGGGCTATGGCTACACCTTC.

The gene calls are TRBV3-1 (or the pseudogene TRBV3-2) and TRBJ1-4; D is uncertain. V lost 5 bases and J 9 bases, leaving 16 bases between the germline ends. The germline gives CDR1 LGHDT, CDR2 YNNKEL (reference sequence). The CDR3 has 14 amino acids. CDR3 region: CASSEESRWKKLFF. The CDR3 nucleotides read TGTGCCAGCAGCGAGGAATCAAGGTGGAAAAAACTGTTTTTT.

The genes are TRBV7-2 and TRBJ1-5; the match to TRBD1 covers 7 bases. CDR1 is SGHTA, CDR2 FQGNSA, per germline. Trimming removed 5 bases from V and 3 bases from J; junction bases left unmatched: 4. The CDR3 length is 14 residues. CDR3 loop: CASSGDSTNQPQHF. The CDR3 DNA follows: TGTGCCAGCAGCGGGGACAGTACCAATCAGCCCCAGCATTTT.

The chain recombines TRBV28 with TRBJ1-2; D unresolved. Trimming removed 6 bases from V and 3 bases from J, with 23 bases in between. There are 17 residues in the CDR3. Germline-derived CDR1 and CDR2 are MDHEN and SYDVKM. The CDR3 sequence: CASRTREILGEDYGYTF. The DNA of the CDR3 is TGTGCCAGCAGAACTAGAGAGATCCTGGGAGAGGACTATGGCTACACCTTC.

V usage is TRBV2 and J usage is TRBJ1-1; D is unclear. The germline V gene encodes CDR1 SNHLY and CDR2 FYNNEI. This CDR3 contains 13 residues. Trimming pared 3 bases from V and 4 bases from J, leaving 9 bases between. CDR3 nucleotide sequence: TGTGCCAGCAGTGACAGGTTGAGCACTGAAGCTTTCTTT. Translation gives CASSDRLSTEAFF.

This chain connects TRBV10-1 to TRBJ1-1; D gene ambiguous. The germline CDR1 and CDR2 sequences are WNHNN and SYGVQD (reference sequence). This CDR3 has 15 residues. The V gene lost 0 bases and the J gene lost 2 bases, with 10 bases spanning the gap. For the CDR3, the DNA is TGCGCCAGCAGTGAGTCGCCGGGTGCCAACACTGAAGCTTTCTTT. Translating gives CASSESPGANTEAFF.

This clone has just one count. The CDR3 sequence: CASSEYFVTGDEKLFF. In DNA form, the CDR3 reads TGTGCCAGCAGTGAATATTTCGTGACAGGGGATGAAAAACTGTTTTTT. The gene calls are TRBV25-1 and TRBJ1-4; TRBD1 matches 8 bases. In germline, CDR1 is MGHDK, CDR2 SYGVNS. Trimming cost V 0 bases and J 6 bases; bases outside gene matches: 6. This CDR3 has 16 residues. The variable domain in full, completed from reference TRBV25-1 and TRBJ1-4, reads EADIYQTPRYLVIGTGKKITLECSQTMGHDKMYWYQQDPGMELHLIHYSYGVNSTEKGDLSSESTVSRIRTEHFPLTLESARPSHTSQYLCASSEYFVTGDEKLFFGSGTQLSVL.

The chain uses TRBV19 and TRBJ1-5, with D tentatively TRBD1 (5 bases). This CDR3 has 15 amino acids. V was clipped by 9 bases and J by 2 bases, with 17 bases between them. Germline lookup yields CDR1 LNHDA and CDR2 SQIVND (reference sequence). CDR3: CASYDGGAGNQPQHF. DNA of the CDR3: TGTGCCAGCTATGATGGAGGGGCCGGCAATCAGCCCCAGCATTTT. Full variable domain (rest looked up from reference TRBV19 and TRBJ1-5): DGGITQSPKYLFRKEGQNVTLSCEQNLNHDAMYWYRQDPGQGLRLIYYSQIVNDFQKGDIAEGYSVSREKKESFPLTVTSAQKNPTAFYLCASYDGGAGNQPQHFGDGTRLSIL.

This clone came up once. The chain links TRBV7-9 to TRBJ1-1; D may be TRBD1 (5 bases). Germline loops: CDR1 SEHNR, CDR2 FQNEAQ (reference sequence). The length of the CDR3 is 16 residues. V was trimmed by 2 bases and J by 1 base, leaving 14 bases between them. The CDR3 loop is CASSLWGVQRNTEAFF. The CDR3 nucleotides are TGTGCCAGCAGCTTATGGGGGGTGCAGAGGAACACTGAAGCTTTCTTT.

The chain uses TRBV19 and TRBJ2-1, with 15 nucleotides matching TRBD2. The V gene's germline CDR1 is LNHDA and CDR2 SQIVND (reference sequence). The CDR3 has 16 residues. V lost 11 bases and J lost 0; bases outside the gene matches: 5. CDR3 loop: CAWTSGGVSSYNEQFF. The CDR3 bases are TGTGCCTGGACTAGCGGGGGGGTAAGCTCCTACAATGAGCAGTTCTTC. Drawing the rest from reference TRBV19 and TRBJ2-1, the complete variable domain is DGGITQSPKYLFRKEGQNVTLSCEQNLNHDAMYWYRQDPGQGLRLIYYSQIVNDFQKGDIAEGYSVSREKKESFPLTVTSAQKNPTAFYLCAWTSGGVSSYNEQFFGPGTRLTVL.